Following are 25 T cell receptor beta chains from one sample sequenced in a study of cytomegalovirus exposure and HLA in healthy donors. Researchers ran the PCR with 60 Vbeta and 13 Jbeta primers. Produced via immunoSEQ multiplex PCR; TCRdb's table is partial and in-frame only. The data contain about 120,000 clones, approximately 72% of them singletons. Source material: PBMCs. All receptors come from a woman in her forties in good health and CMV-seropositive.

The chain uses TRBV10-3 and TRBJ1-1, with TRBD1 matching 10 bases. V trimming: 10 bases; J trimming: 1 base; junction bases outside the gene matches: 9. CDR3 length: 15 residues. From germline, CDR1 is ENHRY and CDR2 SYGVKD. The CDR3 reads CATTPGQGPNTEAFF. The CDR3 DNA follows: TGTGCCACTACCCCGGGACAGGGGCCGAACACTGAAGCTTTCTTT.

This chain uses TRBV6-5 with TRBJ1-5, with unresolved D. The CDR3 is 13 amino acids. Trimming pared 5 bases from V and 3 bases from J, leaving 8 bases between. In germline, CDR1 is MNHEY, CDR2 SVGAGI. The CDR3 sequence is CASSRDANQPQHF. CDR3 sequence (DNA): TGTGCCAGCAGTCGGGATGCCAATCAGCCCCAGCATTTT.

This rearrangement joins TRBV10-3 to TRBJ2-4; possibly TRBD2 for D (6 bases). Germline values: CDR1 ENHRY, CDR2 SYGVKD. V shed 0 bases and J shed 1 base, with 22 bases lying between them. The CDR3 covers 20 residues. The CDR3 is CAISESGGFLASGAKNIQYF. Written as DNA, the CDR3 is TGTGCCATCAGTGAGTCGGGGGGATTCCTCGCGTCGGGGGCCAAAAACATTCAGTACTTC.

V gene TRBV7-2 combines with J gene TRBJ2-3; a possible D gene is TRBD1 (6 bases). The CDR3 runs to 13 residues. V lost 4 bases to trimming and J lost 3 bases, with 8 bases between them. Germline V lookup: CDR1 SGHTA, CDR2 FQGNSA. The CDR3 spells CASSSQGTDTQYF. The CDR3 bases are TGTGCCAGCAGCTCCCAGGGGACAGATACGCAGTATTTT.

This chain links TRBV7-7 with TRBJ2-5; 7 bases match TRBD2. After removal of 5 bases from V and 3 bases from J, the junction contained 3 bases not matched to a gene. This CDR3 region has 13 residues. Germline CDR1 reads SSHAT; CDR2 reads FNYEAQ (reference sequence). The CDR3: CASSQAGKETQYF. In DNA form, the CDR3 reads TGTGCCAGCAGCCAAGCGGGGAAAGAGACCCAGTACTTC.

The chain is built from TRBV7-9 and TRBJ1-1, with 10 nucleotides matching TRBD1. The ends lost 4 bases at V and 2 bases at J; junction bases unmatched: 1. The CDR3 has 14 residues. Germline V gives CDR1 SEHNR, CDR2 FQNEAQ (reference sequence). The CDR3 bases are TGTGCCAGCAGCTGGACAGGGGGAAACACTGAAGCTTTCTTT. It yields the protein CASSWTGGNTEAFF.

This clone was found a few times. The chain uses TRBV13 and TRBJ1-1; tentative D call: TRBD1 (6 bases). This CDR3 region has 14 residues. V was pared by 5 bases and J by 1 base, with 11 bases between. The germline CDR1 and CDR2 sequences are PRHDT and FYEKMQ (reference sequence). CDR3 in amino acids: CASSAGGGNTEAFF. The CDR3 DNA is TGTGCCAGCAGCGCGGGAGGGGGGAACACTGAAGCTTTCTTT.

CDR3 region: CASSFRTGVNYGYTF. The CDR3 DNA follows: TGTGCCAGCAGCTTCCGGACAGGGGTCAACTATGGCTACACCTTC. The rearrangement joins TRBV7-2 to TRBJ1-2, with 9 positions matching TRBD1. The CDR3 sequence is 15 residues long. With 3 bases clipped from V and 2 bases from J, the junction kept 4 bases outside the gene matches. Germline V gives CDR1 SGHTA, CDR2 FQGNSA.

The V gene is TRBV7-9, the J gene TRBJ1-2; 7 nucleotides align to TRBD1. After removal of 5 bases from V and 8 bases from J, the junction contained 20 bases not matched to a gene. This CDR3 comprises 17 residues. Per germline, CDR1 SEHNR and CDR2 FQNEAQ (reference sequence). CDR3 nucleotide sequence: TGTGCCAGCAGCACATCCGGGACAGATATCTCCCATGAGGGCTACACCTTC. This translates into CASSTSGTDISHEGYTF.

The CDR3 nucleotides read TGTGCCAGCAGCCAGGGCCGCTATGGCTACACCTTC. Protein product: CASSQGRYGYTF. The chain links TRBV13 to TRBJ1-2, with D possibly TRBD1 on 5 matching bases. The germline gives CDR1 PRHDT, CDR2 FYEKMQ (reference sequence). V was shortened by 5 bases and J by 4 bases, with 8 bases between the two germline ends. The CDR3 is made up of 12 amino acids.

This chain links TRBV29-1 with TRBJ2-1; 7 bases fit TRBD1. Germline CDR1 reads SQVTM; CDR2 reads ANQGSEA. J gave up 0 bases and V 0 bases, and 5 bases lay outside the gene matches. CDR3 size: 16 residues. CDR3 loop: CSVEDPGQSSYNEQFF. The CDR3 DNA is TGCAGCGTTGAAGATCCGGGACAGAGCTCCTACAATGAGCAGTTCTTC.

V usage is TRBV7-9 and J usage is TRBJ1-2; TRBD1 matches at 8 bases. The CDR3 has 15 amino acids. The ends lost 5 bases at V and 5 bases at J; junction bases unmatched: 10. In germline, CDR1 is SEHNR, CDR2 FQNEAQ (reference sequence). This chain's CDR3 is CASSAGGALAYGYTF. CDR3 DNA sequence: TGTGCCAGCAGCGCAGGGGGCGCCTTGGCATATGGCTACACCTTC.

This clone was detected once. The gene calls are TRBV7-9 and TRBJ1-2; 11 bases match TRBD1. CDR3 length equals 15 residues. The germline gives CDR1 SEHNR, CDR2 FQNEAQ (reference sequence). Trimming cost V 5 bases and J 3 bases; bases outside gene matches: 5. This chain's CDR3 is CASSPRTGGDYGYTF. CDR3 in DNA: TGTGCCAGCAGCCCCCGGACAGGGGGCGACTATGGCTACACCTTC.

This sequence joins TRBV12-1 and TRBJ1-6; the table's D call, TRBD1, has no DNA check behind it. TRBV12-1 is reported as a pseudogene. The CDR3 spans 14 residues. The CDR3 sequence is CASSSTVRNSPLHF. The CDR3 coding sequence is TGTGCCAGCAGCTCGACAGTACGGAATTCACCCCTCCACTTT.

The gene calls are TRBV14 and TRBJ2-3, with D possibly matching TRBD1 (5 bases). The CDR3 is 12 residues long. Deletions cut 2 bases from V and 7 bases from J, with 7 bases between. CDR1 and CDR2 from the germline V gene are SGHDN and FVKESK. The CDR3 nucleotides read TGTGCCAGCAGCCAACAGGGAAATACGCAGTATTTT. Its translation: CASSQQGNTQYF.

The J gene is TRBJ2-7, the V gene TRBV6-5; 7 positions match TRBD2. The CDR3 runs to 16 residues. Germline assignment: CDR1 MNHEY and CDR2 SVGAGI. The ends lost 2 bases at V and 0 bases at J; junction bases unmatched: 7. CDR3 DNA: TGTGCCAGCAGTTACGAGGGAGGGGCCAGCTCCTACGAGCAGTACTTC. Translated: CASSYEGGASSYEQYF.

The chain couples TRBV25-1 to TRBJ1-1; the D gene is possibly TRBD1 (6 bases). Trimming took 5 bases from V and 5 from J, leaving 6 bases between them. Germline V lookup: CDR1 MGHDK, CDR2 SYGVNS. CDR3 size: 11 residues. The CDR3 DNA reads TGTGCCAGCAGTCAGGGGACTGAAGCTTTCTTT. It codes for CASSQGTEAFF.

V is TRBV10-3 and J is TRBJ2-1; 9 bases map to TRBD2. CDR1 is ENHRY, CDR2 SYGVKD, per germline. The CDR3 consists of 16 residues. V lost 5 bases, J lost 5 bases, and 10 bases stayed unmatched. This CDR3 is CAISPGTSYKHNEQFF. In DNA form, the CDR3 reads TGTGCCATCAGTCCCGGGACTAGCTACAAACACAATGAGCAGTTCTTC.

The chain has TRBV5-1 and TRBJ2-5, with TRBD2 matching over 14 bases. V trimming: 4 bases; J trimming: 8 bases; junction bases outside the gene matches: 7. The CDR3 covers 15 residues. CDR1 and CDR2 (germline): SGHRS, YFSETQ. This chain's CDR3 is CASSVTSGGGTTQYF. The CDR3 DNA sequence: TGCGCCAGCAGCGTGACTAGCGGGGGGGGTACTACCCAGTACTTC.

This clone was recorded once. The J gene is TRBJ1-6, the V gene TRBV5-1, with TRBD1 identical over 10 bases. There are 15 residues in the CDR3. From germline, CDR1 is SGHRS and CDR2 YFSETQ. Germline trimming cut 4 bases from V and 10 bases from J; bases unmatched to any gene: 8. CDR3 nucleotides: TGCGCCAGCAGCGCGTCCGGGACAGGGGTCTCACCCCTCCACTTT. It codes for CASSASGTGVSPLHF.

The chain carries TRBV2 and TRBJ2-7; 8 bases agree with TRBD1. V was pared by 7 bases and J by 1 base, with 3 bases of the junction left unmatched. From germline, CDR1 is SNHLY and CDR2 FYNNEI. The CDR3 length is 13 residues. The chain's CDR3 is CASTRDRSYEQYF. In DNA form, the CDR3 reads TGTGCCAGCACTCGGGACAGGTCCTACGAGCAGTACTTC. The full variable domain, its missing parts supplied by reference TRBV2 and TRBJ2-7, is EPEVTQTPSHQVTQMGQEVILRCVPISNHLYFYWYRQILGQKVEFLVSFYNNEISEKSEIFDDQFSVERPDGSNFTLKIRSTKLEDSAMYFCASTRDRSYEQYFGPGTRLTVT.

This clone appeared a few times. The rearrangement uses TRBV18 and TRBJ1-1, with TRBD1 as a possible D gene (6 bases). This CDR3 spans 14 amino acids. Trimming removed 7 bases from V and 1 base from J, with 13 bases in between. Germline CDR1 and CDR2: KGHSH and LQKENI. CDR3 loop: CASFASTGNTEAFF. The CDR3 DNA reads TGTGCCAGCTTCGCATCGACAGGGAACACTGAAGCTTTCTTT. The full variable domain, rest sourced from reference TRBV18 and TRBJ1-1, is NAGVMQNPRHLVRRRGQEARLRCSPMKGHSHVYWYRQLPEEGLKFMVYLQKENIIDESGMPKERFSAEFPKEGPSILRIQQVVRGDSAAYFCASFASTGNTEAFFGQGTRLTVV.

This clone was found a few times. The V call is TRBV7-2, the J call TRBJ1-5; D gene unclear. Trimming left V 6 bases short and J 0 bases short, with 6 bases between. The CDR3 length is 13 residues. Germline values: CDR1 SGHTA, CDR2 FQGNSA. The CDR3 coding sequence is TGTGCCAGCAGAGAGAATAGCAATCAGCCCCAGCATTTT. Encoded protein: CASRENSNQPQHF.

This clone has a single count. This chain uses TRBV12-5 with TRBJ1-2, with D unclear. Per the germline V gene, CDR1 is LGHNT and CDR2 is FRNRAP. Trimming cost V 3 bases and J 8 bases, with 7 bases left between them. The CDR3 has 11 amino acids. CDR3 loop: CASGLREGYTF. CDR3 coding DNA: TGTGCTAGTGGTTTAAGAGAGGGCTACACCTTC.

The sample holds a few counts of this clone. The chain combines TRBV5-1 with TRBJ2-5; 7 nucleotides align to TRBD1. The ends lost 2 bases at V and 5 bases at J; junction bases unmatched: 6. This CDR3 is built from 14 residues. The germline V gene has CDR1 SGHRS and CDR2 YFSETQ. The chain's CDR3 is CASSFRGQDETQYF. CDR3 DNA sequence: TGCGCCAGCAGCTTTCGTGGACAGGACGAGACCCAGTACTTC.